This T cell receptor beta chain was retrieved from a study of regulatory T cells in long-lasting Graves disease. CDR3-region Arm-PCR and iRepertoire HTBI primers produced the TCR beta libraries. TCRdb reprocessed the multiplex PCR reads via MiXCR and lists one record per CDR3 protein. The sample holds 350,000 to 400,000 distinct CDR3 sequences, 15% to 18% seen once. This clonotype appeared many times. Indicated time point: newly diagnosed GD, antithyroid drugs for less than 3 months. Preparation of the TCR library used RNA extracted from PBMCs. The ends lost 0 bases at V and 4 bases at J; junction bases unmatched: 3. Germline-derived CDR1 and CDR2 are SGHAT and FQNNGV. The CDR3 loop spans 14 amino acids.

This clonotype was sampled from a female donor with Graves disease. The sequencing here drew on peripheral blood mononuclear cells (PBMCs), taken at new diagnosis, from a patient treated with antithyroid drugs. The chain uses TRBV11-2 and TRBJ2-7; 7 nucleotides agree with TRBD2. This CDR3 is CASSLDGGVYEQYF. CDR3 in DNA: TGTGCCAGCAGCTTAGATGGGGGGGTGTACGAGCAGTACTTC. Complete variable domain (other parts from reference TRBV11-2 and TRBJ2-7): EAGVAQSPRYKIIEKRQSVAFWCNPISGHATLYWYQQILGQGPKLLIQFQNNGVVDDSQLPKDRFSAERLKGVDSTLKIQPAKLEDSAVYLCASSLDGGVYEQYFGPGTRLTVT.